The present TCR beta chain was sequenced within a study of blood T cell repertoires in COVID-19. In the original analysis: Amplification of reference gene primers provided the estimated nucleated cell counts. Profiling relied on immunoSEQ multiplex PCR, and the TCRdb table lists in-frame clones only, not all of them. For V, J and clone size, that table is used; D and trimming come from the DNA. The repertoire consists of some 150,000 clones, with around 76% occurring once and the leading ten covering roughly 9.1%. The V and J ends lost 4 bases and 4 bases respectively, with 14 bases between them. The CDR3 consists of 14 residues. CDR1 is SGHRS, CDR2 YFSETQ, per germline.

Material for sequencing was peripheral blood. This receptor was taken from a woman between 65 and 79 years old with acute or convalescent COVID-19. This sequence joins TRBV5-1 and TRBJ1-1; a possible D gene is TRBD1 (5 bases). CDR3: CASSLHSGVTEAFF. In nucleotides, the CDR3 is TGCGCCAGCAGCCTTCACTCGGGGGTCACTGAAGCTTTCTTT.